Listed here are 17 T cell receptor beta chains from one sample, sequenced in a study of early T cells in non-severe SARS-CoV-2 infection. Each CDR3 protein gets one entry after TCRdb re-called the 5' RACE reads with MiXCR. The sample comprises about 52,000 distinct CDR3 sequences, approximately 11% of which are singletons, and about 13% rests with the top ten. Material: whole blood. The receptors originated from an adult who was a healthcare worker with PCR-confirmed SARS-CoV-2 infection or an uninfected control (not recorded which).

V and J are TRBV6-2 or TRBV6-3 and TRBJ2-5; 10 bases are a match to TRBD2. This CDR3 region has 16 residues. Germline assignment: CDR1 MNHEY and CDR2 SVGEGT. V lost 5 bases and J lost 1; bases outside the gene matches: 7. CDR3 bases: TGTGCCAGCAGTCGGACTAGCGGAAGCCTCCAAGAGACCCAGTACTTC. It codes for CASSRTSGSLQETQYF.

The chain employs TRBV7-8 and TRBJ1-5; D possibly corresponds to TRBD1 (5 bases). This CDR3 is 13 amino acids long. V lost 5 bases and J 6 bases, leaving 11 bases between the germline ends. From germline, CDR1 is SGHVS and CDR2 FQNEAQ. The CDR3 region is CASSRAGTQPQHF. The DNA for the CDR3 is TGTGCCAGCAGCCGGGCCGGGACTCAGCCCCAGCATTTT.

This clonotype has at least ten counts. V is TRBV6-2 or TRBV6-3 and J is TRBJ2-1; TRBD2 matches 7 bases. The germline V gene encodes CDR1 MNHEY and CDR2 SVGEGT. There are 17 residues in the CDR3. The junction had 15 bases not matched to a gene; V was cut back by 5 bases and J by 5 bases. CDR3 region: CASSPRRAGVANNEQFF. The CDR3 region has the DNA TGTGCCAGCAGTCCCAGAAGGGCGGGAGTTGCAAACAATGAGCAGTTCTTC.

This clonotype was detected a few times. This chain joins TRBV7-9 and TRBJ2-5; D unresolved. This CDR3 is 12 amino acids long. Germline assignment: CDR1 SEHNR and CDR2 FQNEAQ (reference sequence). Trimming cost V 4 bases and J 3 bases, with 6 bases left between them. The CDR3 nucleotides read TGTGCCAGCAGCTGGGGTAAAGAGACCCAGTACTTC. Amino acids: CASSWGKETQYF.

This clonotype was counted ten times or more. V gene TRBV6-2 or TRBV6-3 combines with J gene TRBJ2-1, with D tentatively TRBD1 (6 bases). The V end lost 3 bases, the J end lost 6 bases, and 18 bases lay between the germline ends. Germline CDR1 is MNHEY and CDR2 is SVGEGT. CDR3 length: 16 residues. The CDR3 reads CASSYSRGIQTNEQFF. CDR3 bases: TGTGCCAGCAGTTATTCGAGGGGGATTCAGACCAATGAGCAGTTCTTC.

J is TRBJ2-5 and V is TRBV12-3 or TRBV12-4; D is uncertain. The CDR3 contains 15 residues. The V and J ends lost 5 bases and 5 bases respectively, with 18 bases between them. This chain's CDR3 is CASSPGPPVGETQYF. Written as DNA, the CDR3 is TGTGCCAGCAGTCCCGGTCCCCCGGTGGGCGAGACCCAGTACTTC.

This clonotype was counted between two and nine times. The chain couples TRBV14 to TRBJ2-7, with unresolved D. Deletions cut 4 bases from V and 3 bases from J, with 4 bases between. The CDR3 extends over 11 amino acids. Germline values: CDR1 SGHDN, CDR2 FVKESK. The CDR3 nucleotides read TGTGCCAGCAGCCTTTTCTACGAGCAGTACTTC. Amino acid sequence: CASSLFYEQYF.

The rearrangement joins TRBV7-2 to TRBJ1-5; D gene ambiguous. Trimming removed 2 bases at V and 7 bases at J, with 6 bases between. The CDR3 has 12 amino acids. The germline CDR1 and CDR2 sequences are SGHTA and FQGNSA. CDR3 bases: TGTGCCAGCAGCTTATTTGAACAGCCCCAGCATTTT. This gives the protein CASSLFEQPQHF.

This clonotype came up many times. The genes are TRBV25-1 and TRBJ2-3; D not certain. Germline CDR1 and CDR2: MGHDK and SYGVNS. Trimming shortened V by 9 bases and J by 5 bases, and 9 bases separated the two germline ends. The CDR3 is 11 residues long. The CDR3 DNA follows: TGTGCCAGTGCGCGAGGAGATACGCAGTATTTT. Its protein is CASARGDTQYF.

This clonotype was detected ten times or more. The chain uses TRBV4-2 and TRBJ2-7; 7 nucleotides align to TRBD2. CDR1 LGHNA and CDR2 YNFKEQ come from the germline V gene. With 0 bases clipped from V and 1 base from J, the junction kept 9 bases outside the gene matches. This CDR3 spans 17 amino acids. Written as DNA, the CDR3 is TGTGCCAGCAGCCAAGAGGTCTCCGGGAGGTTGTCCTACGAGCAGTACTTC. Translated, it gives CASSQEVSGRLSYEQYF.

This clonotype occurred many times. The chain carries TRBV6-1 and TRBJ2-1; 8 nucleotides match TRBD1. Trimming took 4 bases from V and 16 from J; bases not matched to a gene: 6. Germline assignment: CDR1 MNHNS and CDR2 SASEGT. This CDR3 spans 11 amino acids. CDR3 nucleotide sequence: TGTGCCAGCAGTGCCGGGACAGGTCAATTCTTC. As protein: CASSAGTGQFF.

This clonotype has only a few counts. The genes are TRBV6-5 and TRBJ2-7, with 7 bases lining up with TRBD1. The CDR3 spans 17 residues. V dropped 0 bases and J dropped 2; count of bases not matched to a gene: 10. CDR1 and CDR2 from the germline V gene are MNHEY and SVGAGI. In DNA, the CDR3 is TGTGCCAGCAGTTACTCATATGACCGACAGGGTACCTACGAGCAGTACTTC. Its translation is CASSYSYDRQGTYEQYF.

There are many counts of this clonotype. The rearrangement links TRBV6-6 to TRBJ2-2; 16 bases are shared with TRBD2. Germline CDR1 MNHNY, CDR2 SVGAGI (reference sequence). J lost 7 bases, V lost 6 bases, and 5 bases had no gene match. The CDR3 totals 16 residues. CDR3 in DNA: TGTGCCAGCAGAGCCGGGACTAGCGGGAGGGGCGGGGAGCTGTTTTTT. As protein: CASRAGTSGRGGELFF.

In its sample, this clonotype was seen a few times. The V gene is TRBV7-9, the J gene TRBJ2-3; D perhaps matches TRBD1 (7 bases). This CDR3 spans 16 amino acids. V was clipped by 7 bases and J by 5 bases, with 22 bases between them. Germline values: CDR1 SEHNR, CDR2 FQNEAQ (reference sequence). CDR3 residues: CASTRGQGQIGDTQYF. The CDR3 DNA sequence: TGTGCCAGCACCCGGGGGCAGGGACAGATCGGAGATACGCAGTATTTT.

The CDR3 protein is CSGVARQETQYF. The CDR3 DNA reads as TGCAGTGGAGTAGCTAGACAAGAGACCCAGTACTTC. The chain joins TRBV20-1 to TRBJ2-5, with unresolved D. Germline CDR1 is DFQATT and CDR2 is SNEGSKA (reference sequence). The CDR3 is 12 amino acids. V was pared by 7 bases and J by 2 bases, with 11 bases between.

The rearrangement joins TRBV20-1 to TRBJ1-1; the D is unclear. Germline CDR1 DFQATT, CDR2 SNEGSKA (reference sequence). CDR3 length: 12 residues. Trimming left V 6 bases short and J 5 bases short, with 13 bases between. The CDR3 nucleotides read TGCAGTGCCCCGAGGAAGAGGACTGAAGCTTTCTTT. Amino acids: CSAPRKRTEAFF.

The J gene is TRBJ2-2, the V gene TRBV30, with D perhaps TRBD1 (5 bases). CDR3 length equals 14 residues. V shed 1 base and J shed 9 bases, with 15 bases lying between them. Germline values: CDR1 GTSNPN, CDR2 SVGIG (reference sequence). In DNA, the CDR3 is TGTGCCTGGAGTGGGGGCTGGGTTCTAAGGGAGCTGTTTTTT. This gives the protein CAWSGGWVLRELFF.